A selection of T cell receptor beta chains follows, all from one sample in a study of blood T cell repertoires in COVID-19. Data came from immunoSEQ multiplex PCR; TCRdb stores just in-frame clones and leaves some out. The sample has a few hundred thousand clones, more than 70% seen once. What was sequenced was peripheral blood. These receptor sequences come from a woman aged 25 to 45 who had recovered from COVID-19. CDR3s include the opening cysteine and the closing phenylalanine or tryptophan. Fields, in order: D gene, V gene, CDR3 protein. A D gene is named only where the DNA matches it firmly.

>TRBD1|TRBV5-1
CASSLRGQGRFLNTEAFF
>.|TRBV5-5
CASSSLTAMNTEAFF
>.|TRBV4-3
CASSHVDYGHEQFF
>.|TRBV2
CASSEVLYVEQYF
>.|TRBV7-9
CASSLPQGSGTEAFF
>.|TRBV2
CASRETGIAFF
>.|TRBV6-7
CASSYSNFSGRPYGYTF
>.|TRBV5-1
CASSLVPSSYEQYF
>.|TRBV3-1/TRBV3-2
CASSRGNRGALTDTQYF
>.|TRBV3-1/TRBV3-2
CASSILGQHSTNEKLFF
>TRBD1|TRBV5-1
CASSVTGGAGQETQYF
>TRBD1|TRBV28
CASILKGAASLAFF
>.|TRBV23-1
CASSQIYYEQYF
>.|TRBV19
CASSGPTTNEKLFF
>.|TRBV4-3
CASSQDGGAAGNTIYF
>.|TRBV7-2
CASSRSVPLSSSYNSPLHF
>TRBD2|TRBV5-1
CASSLATSGTDNEQFF
>TRBD1|TRBV29-1
CSVAGTGGSYEQYF
>.|TRBV6-5
CASSYTHLMGGGYTF
>.|TRBV6-5
CASSYGPGGVGTEAFF
>.|TRBV5-1
CASSLAQGLDTIYF
>.|TRBV5-4
CASSFGGVFSDEKLFF
>TRBD1|TRBV2
CASRGTGVNTEAFF
>.|TRBV3-1/TRBV3-2
CASSQVAVQETQYF
>TRBD2|TRBV2
CASSDGGRADTQYF
>.|TRBV15
CATSRGSTGYEQYF
>.|TRBV19
CASRPTVTGKGGYTF
>.|TRBV2
CASPNPTGELFF
>.|TRBV3-1/TRBV3-2
CASSQDLGSGNTDTQYF
>TRBD1|TRBV29-1
CSVSQGTGATEAFF
>.|TRBV19
CASSLTTKSYEQYF
>TRBD1|TRBV24-1
CATSGSVTGGSYEQYF
>TRBD1|TRBV4-2
CASSQVPGQHTGELFF
>TRBD1|TRBV5-1
CASSPDRGPMNTEAFF
>.|TRBV7-2
CASSLVEGSYNEQFF
>TRBD2|TRBV18
CASSALPGGGDEQYF
>TRBD1|TRBV5-1
CASSFYGTGAASHTDTQYF
>.|TRBV10-3
CAIRAGDRGQPQHF
>.|TRBV7-2
CASSLRGIDGYTF
>TRBD2|TRBV6-1
CASSAPSGGSYEQYF
>TRBD1|TRBV7-9
CASSNRDSIRYEQYF
>TRBD1|TRBV5-1
CASSLAGRGTTEAFF
>TRBD1|TRBV12-3/TRBV12-4
CASRQSGGTEAFF